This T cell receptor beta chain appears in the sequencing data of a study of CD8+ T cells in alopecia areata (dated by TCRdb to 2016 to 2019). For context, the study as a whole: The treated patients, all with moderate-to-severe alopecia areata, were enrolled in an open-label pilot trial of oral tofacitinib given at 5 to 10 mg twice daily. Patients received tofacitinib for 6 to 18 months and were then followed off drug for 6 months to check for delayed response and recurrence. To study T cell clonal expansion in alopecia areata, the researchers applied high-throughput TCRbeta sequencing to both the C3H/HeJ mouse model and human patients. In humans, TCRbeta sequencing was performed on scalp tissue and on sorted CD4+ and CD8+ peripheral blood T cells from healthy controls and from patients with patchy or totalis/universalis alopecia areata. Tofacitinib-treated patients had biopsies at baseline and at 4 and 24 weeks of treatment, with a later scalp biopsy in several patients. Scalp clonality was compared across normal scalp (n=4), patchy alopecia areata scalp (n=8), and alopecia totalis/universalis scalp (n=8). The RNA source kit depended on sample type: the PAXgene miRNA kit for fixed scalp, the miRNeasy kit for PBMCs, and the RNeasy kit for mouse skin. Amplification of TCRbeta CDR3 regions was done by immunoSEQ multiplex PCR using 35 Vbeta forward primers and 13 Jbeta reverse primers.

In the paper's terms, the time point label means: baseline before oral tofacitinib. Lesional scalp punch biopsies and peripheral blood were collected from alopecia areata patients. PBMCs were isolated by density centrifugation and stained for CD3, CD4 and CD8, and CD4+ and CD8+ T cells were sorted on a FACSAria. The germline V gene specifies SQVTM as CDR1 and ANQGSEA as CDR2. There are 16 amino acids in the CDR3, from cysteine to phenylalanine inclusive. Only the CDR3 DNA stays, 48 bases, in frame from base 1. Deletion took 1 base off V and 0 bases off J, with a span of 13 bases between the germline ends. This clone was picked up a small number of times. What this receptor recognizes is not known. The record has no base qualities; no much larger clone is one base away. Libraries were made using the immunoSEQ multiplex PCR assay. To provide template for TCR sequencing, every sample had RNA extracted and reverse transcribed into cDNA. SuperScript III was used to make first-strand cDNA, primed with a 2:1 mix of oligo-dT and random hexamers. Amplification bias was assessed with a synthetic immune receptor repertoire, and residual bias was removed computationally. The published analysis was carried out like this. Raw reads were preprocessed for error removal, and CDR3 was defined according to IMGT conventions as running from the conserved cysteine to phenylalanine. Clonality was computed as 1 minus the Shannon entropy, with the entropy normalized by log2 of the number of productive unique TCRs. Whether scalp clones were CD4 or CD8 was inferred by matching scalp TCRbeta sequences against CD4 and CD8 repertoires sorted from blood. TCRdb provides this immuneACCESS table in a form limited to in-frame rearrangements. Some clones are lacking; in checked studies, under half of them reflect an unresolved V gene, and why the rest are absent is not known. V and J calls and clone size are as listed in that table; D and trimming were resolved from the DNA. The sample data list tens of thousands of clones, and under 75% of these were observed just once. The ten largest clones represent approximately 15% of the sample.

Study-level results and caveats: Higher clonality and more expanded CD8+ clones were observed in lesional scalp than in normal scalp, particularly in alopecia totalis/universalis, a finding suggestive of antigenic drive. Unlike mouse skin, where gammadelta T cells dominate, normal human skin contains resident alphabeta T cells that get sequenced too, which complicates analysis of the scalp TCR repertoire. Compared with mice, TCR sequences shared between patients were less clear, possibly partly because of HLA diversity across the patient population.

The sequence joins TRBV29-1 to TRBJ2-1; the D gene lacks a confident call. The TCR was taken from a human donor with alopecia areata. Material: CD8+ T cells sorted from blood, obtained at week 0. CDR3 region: CSVEGAESSSYNEQFF. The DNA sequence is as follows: TGCAGCGTTGAAGGGGCAGAGTCTAGCTCCTACAATGAGCAGTTCTTC.